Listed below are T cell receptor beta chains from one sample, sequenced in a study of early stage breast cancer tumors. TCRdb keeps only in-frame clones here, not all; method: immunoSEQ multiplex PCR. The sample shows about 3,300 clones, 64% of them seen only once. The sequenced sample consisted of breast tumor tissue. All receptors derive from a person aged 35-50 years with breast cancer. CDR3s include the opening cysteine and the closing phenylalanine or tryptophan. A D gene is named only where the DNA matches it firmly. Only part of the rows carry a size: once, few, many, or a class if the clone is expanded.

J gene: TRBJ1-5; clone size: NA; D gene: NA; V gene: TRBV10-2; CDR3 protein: CASGWGYSNQPQHF; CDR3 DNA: TGCGCCAGCGGTTGGGGGTATAGCAATCAGCCCCAGCATTTT
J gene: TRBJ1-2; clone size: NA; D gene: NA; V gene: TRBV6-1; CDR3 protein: CASKWLGAGSYGYTF; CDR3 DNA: TGTGCCAGCAAATGGTTAGGGGCAGGCAGCTATGGCTACACCTTC
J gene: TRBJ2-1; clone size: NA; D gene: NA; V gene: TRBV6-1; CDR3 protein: CASSPEGRALWQFF; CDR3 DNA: TGTGCCAGCAGTCCCGAGGGCAGGGCCTTATGGCAGTTCTTC
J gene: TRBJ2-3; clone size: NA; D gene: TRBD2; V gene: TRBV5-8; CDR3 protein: CASSFPQRLAGEADTQYF; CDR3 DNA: TGTGCCAGCAGCTTCCCTCAGCGACTAGCGGGAGAAGCAGATACGCAGTATTTT
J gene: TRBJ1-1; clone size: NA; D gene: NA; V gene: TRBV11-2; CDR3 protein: CASSPLPTEAFF; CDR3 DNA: TGTGCCAGCAGCCCACTTCCCACTGAAGCTTTCTTT
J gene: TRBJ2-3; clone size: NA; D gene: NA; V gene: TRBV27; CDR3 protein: CASSSRADTQYF; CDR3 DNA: TGTGCCAGCAGTTCTCGAGCAGATACGCAGTATTTT
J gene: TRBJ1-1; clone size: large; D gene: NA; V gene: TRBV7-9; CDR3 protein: CASRKGQMNTEAFF; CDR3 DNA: TGTGCCAGCAGGAAAGGACAGATGAACACTGAAGCTTTCTTT
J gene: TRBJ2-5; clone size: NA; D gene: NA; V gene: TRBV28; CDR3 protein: CASSLFGGWETQYF; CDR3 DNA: TGTGCCAGCAGTTTATTCGGCGGGTGGGAGACCCAGTACTTC
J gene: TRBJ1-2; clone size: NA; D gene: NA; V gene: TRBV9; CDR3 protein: CASSVGGANYGYTF; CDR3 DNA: TGTGCCAGCAGCGTAGGGGGGGCTAACTATGGCTACACCTTC
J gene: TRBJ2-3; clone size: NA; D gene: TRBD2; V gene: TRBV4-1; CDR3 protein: CASSHRGTSGREDTQYF; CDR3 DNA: TGCGCCAGCAGCCACCGTGGGACTAGCGGGAGGGAGGATACGCAGTATTTT
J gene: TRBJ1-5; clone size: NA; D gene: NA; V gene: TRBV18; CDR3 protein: CASSRGGGNQPQHF; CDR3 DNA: TGTGCCAGCTCCCGGGGGGGCGGCAATCAGCCCCAGCATTTT
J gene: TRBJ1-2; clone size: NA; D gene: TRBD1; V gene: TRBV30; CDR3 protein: CAWSVGDRDRGYGYTF; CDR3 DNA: TGTGCCTGGAGTGTAGGGGACCGGGACAGGGGCTATGGCTACACCTTC
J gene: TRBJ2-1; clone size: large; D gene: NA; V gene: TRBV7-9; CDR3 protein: CASSLSYNEQFF; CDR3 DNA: TGTGCCAGCAGCTTATCGTACAATGAGCAGTTCTTC
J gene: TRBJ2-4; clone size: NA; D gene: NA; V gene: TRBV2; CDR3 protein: CASELGGLLAKNIQYF; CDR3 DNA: TGTGCCAGCGAGCTCGGCGGGTTACTAGCCAAAAACATTCAGTACTTC
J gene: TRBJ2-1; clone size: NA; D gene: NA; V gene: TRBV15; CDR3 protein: CATSRGEGWRPFDEQFF; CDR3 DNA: TGTGCCACCAGCAGGGGGGAAGGGTGGAGGCCTTTCGATGAGCAGTTCTTC
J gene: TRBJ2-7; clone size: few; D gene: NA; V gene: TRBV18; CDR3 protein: CASSPVASSYEQYF; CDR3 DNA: TGTGCCAGCTCACCCGTGGCTAGCAGCTACGAGCAGTACTTC
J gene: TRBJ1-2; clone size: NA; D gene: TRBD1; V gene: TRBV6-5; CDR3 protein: CASSYSSQGARGYTF; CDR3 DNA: TGTGCCAGCAGTTACTCGTCACAGGGGGCTCGTGGCTACACCTTC
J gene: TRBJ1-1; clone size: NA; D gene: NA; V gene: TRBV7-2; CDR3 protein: CASSLRQAGGTEAFF; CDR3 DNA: TGTGCCAGCAGCTTGAGACAGGCTGGGGGCACTGAAGCTTTCTTT
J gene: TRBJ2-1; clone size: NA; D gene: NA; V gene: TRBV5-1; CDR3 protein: CASSLDADPSYNEQFF; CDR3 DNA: TGCGCCAGCAGCTTGGACGCGGACCCCTCCTACAATGAGCAGTTCTTC
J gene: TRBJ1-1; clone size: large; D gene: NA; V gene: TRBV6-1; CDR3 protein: CASSYGGTNTEAFF; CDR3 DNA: TGTGCCAGCAGTTATGGGGGAACGAACACTGAAGCTTTCTTT
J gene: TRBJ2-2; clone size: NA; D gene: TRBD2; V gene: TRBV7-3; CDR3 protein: CASSLSGTNTGELFF; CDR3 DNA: TGTGCCAGCAGCCTTAGCGGGACCAACACCGGGGAGCTGTTTTTT
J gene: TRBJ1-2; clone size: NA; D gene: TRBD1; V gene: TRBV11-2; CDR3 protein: CASSRTGYGYTF; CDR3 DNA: TGTGCCAGCAGCCGGACAGGCTATGGCTACACCTTC
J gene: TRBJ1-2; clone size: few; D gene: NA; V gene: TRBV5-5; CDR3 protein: CASSLAVGTNYGYTF; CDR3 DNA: TGTGCCAGCAGCTTGGCCGTCGGTACTAACTATGGCTACACCTTC
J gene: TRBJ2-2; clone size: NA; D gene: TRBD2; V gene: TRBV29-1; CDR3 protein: CSIGLAGSSGELFF; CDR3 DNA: TGCAGCATTGGACTAGCGGGCTCATCTGGGGAGCTGTTTTTT
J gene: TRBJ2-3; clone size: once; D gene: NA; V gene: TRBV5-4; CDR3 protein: CASSLSGLTDTQYF; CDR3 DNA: TGTGCCAGCAGCCTTAGCGGCCTCACAGATACGCAGTATTTT
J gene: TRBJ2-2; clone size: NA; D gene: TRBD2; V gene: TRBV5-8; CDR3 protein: CASSEGLAGPTGELFF; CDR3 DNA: TGTGCCAGCAGCGAGGGACTAGCGGGCCCCACCGGGGAGCTGTTTTTT
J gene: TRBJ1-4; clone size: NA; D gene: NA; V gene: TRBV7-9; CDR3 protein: CASSPPLGANEKLFF; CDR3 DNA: TGTGCCAGCAGCCCCCCTTTGGGAGCTAATGAAAAACTGTTTTTT
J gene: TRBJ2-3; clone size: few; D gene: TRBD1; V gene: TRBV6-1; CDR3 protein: CASSERKGQGWDTQYF; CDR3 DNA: TGTGCCAGCAGTGAAAGAAAGGGACAGGGATGGGATACGCAGTATTTT
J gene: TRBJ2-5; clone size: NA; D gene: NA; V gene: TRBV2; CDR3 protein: CASSAGFVRETQYF; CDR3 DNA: TGTGCCAGCAGTGCCGGCTTCGTTAGGGAGACCCAGTACTTC
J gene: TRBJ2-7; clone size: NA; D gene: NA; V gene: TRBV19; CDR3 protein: CASSLGPVEEQYF; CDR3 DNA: TGTGCCAGTAGTCTGGGGCCTGTTGAGGAGCAGTACTTC
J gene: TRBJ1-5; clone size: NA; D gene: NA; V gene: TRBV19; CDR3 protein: CASSMYRTGNQPQHF; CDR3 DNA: TGTGCCAGTAGTATGTACCGTACGGGCAATCAGCCCCAGCATTTT
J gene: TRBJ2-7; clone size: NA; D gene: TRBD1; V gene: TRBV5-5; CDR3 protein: CASSLATGGGYYEQYF; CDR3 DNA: TGTGCCAGCAGCTTGGCGACAGGGGGAGGGTACTACGAGCAGTACTTC
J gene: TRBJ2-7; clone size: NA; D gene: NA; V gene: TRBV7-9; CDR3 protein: CASSLDPSLSYEQYF; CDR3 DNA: TGTGCCAGCAGCTTAGATCCTAGCTTGTCCTACGAGCAGTACTTC
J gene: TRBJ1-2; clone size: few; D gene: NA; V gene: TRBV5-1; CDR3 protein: CASSLAGGNGYTF; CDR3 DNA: TGCGCCAGCAGCTTGGCCGGGGGCAACGGCTACACCTTC
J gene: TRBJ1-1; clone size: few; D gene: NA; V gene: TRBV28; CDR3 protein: CASSLPRSEAFF; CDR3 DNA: TGTGCCAGCAGTTTACCCAGGAGTGAAGCTTTCTTT
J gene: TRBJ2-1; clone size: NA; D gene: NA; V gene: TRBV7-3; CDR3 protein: CASSLYGGANTNEQFF; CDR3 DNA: TGTGCCAGCAGCCTATATGGGGGAGCAAATACGAATGAGCAGTTCTTC